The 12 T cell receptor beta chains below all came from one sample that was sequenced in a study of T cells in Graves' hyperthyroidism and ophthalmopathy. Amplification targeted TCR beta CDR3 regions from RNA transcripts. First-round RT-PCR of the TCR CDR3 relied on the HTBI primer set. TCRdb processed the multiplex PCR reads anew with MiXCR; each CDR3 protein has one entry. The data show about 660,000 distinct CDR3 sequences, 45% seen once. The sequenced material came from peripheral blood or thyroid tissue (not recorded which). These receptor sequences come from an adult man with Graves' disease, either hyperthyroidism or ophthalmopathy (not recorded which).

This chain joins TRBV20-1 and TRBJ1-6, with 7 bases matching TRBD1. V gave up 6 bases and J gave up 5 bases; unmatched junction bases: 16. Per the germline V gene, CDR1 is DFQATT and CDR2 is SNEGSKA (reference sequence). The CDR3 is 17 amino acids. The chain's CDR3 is CSAPRLGRGQNNSPLHF. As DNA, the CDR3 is TGCAGTGCCCCACGTCTCGGTAGGGGACAGAATAATTCACCCCTCCACTTT.

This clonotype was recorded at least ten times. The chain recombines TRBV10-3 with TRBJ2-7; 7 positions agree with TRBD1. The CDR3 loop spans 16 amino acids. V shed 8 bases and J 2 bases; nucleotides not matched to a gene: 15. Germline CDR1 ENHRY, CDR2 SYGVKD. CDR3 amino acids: CAISHASGQATYEQYF. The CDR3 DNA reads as TGTGCCATCTCACATGCCAGTGGACAGGCGACCTACGAGCAGTACTTC.

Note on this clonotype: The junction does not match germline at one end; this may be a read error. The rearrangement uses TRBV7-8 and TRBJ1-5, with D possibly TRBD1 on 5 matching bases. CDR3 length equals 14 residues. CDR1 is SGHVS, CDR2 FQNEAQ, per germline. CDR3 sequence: CASSQAAGNQPQHF. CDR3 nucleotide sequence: TGCGCCAGCAGCCAAGCGGCAGGGAATCAGCCCCAGCATTTT. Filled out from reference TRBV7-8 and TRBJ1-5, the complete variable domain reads GAGVSQSPRYKVAKRGQDVALRCDPISGHVSLFWYQQALGQGPEFLTYFQNEAQLDKSGLPSDRFFAERPEGSVSTLKIQRTQQEDSAVYLCASSQAAGNQPQHFGDGTRLSIL.

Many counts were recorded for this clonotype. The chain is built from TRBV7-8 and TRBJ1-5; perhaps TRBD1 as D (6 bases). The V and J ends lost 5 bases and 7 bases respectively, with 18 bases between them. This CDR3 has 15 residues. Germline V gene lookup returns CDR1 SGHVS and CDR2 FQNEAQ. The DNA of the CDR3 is TGTGCCAGCAGCGTACACCAGGGGCCAAGCCAGCCCCAGCATTTT. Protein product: CASSVHQGPSQPQHF.

The CDR3 coding sequence is TGTGCCAGCAATTTAAACCGTCAAAAACTGTTTTTT. Translating it yields CASNLNRQKLFF. The rearrangement joins TRBV9 to TRBJ1-4, with D hard to call. This CDR3 spans 12 amino acids. Germline V CDR1 and CDR2: SGDLS, YYNGEE. The V end was cut by 6 bases, the J end by 9 bases, with 12 bases between.

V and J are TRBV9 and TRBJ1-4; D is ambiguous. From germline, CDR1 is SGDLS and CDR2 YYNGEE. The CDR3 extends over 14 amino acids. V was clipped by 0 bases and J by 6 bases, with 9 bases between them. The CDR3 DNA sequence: TGTGCCAGCAGCGTAGGCCCGTTGGATGAAAAACTGTTTTTT. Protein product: CASSVGPLDEKLFF.

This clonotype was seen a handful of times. CDR3 sequence reads: CASSWIGQIEKLFF. CDR3 nucleotide sequence: TGTGCCAGCAGCTGGATAGGACAGATTGAAAAACTGTTTTTT. The chain uses TRBV7-9 and TRBJ1-4; D possibly corresponds to TRBD1 (6 bases). V was trimmed by 4 bases and J by 7 bases, leaving 13 bases between them. The CDR3 consists of 14 residues. Germline values: CDR1 SEHNR, CDR2 FQNEAQ (reference sequence).

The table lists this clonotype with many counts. The CDR3 bases are TGCAGCGCCGTGGGGGGCATGAACACTGAAGCTTTCTTT. Translated, it gives CSAVGGMNTEAFF. The chain uses TRBV29-1 and TRBJ1-1; a possible D gene is TRBD1 (6 bases). V lost 7 bases, J lost 0 bases, and 12 bases lay in between. The CDR3 covers 13 residues. In germline, CDR1 is SQVTM, CDR2 ANQGSEA. The full variable domain, its missing parts supplied by reference TRBV29-1 and TRBJ1-1, is SAVISQKPSRDICQRGTSLTIQCQVDSQVTMMFWYRQQPGQSLTLIATANQGSEATYESGFVIDKFPISRPNLTFSTLTVSNMSPEDSSIYLCSAVGGMNTEAFFGQGTRLTVV.

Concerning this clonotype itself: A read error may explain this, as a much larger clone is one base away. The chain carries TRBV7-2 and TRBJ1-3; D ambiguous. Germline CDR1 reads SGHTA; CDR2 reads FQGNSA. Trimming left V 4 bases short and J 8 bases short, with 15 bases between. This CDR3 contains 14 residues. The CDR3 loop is CASSSEGSADTIYF. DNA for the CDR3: TGTGCCAGCAGCTCAGAGGGCAGTGCAGACACCATATATTTT.

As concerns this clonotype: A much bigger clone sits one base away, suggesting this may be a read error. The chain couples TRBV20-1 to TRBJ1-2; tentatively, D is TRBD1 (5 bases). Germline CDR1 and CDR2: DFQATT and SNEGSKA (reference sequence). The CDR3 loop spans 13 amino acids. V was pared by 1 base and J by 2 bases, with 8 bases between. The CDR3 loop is CSARVAGNYGYTF. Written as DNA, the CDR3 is TGCAGTGCTAGAGTCGCAGGGAACTATGGCTACACCTTC.

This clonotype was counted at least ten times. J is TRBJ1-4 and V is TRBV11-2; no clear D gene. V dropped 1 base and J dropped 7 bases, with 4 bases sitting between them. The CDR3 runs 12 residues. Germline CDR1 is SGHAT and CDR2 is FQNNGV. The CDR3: CASSLVAEKLFF. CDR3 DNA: TGTGCCAGCAGCTTAGTGGCTGAAAAACTGTTTTTT.

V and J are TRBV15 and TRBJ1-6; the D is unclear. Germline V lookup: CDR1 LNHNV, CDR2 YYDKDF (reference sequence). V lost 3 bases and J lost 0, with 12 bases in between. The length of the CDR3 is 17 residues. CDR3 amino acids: CATSSGLGPSYNSPLHF. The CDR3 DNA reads TGTGCCACCAGCAGTGGCCTCGGGCCCTCCTATAATTCACCCCTCCACTTT.